This T cell receptor beta chain came from a study of T cell responses to AZD1222 COVID-19 vaccine. Sequenced by immunoSEQ multiplex PCR; TCRdb stores in-frame clones only, minus some. The sample yields 98,000 or so clones, about 81% seen once. Broader study findings: No repertoire was sampled before or during the peak T cell response, only after it. Only five or six AZD1222 recipients were seropositive at baseline.

As to this clone: What it binds is not known.

Pooled in the analysis were second doses at about 4 or about 12 weeks. The receptor was isolated from an adult who received the AZD1222 COVID-19 vaccine. The sequencing used peripheral blood, collected 28 days after the second AZD1222 dose.

CDR3 sequence (DNA): TGTGCCTGGAGTGTACTGGAAAAAGGGTCCGAGCAGTACTTC. Encoded protein: CAWSVLEKGSEQYF. The genes are TRBV30 and TRBJ2-7, with D unclear. CDR1 GTSNPN and CDR2 SVGIG come from the germline V gene (reference sequence). The germline V and J ends were trimmed by 0 bases and 6 bases, with 15 bases remaining between them. This CDR3 spans 14 amino acids. Full variable domain (missing parts from reference TRBV30 and TRBJ2-7): SQTIHQWPATLVQPVGSPLSLECTVEGTSNPNLYWYRQAAGRGLQLLFYSVGIGQISSEVPQNLSASRPQDRQFILSSKKLLLSDSGFYLCAWSVLEKGSEQYFGPGTRLTVT.